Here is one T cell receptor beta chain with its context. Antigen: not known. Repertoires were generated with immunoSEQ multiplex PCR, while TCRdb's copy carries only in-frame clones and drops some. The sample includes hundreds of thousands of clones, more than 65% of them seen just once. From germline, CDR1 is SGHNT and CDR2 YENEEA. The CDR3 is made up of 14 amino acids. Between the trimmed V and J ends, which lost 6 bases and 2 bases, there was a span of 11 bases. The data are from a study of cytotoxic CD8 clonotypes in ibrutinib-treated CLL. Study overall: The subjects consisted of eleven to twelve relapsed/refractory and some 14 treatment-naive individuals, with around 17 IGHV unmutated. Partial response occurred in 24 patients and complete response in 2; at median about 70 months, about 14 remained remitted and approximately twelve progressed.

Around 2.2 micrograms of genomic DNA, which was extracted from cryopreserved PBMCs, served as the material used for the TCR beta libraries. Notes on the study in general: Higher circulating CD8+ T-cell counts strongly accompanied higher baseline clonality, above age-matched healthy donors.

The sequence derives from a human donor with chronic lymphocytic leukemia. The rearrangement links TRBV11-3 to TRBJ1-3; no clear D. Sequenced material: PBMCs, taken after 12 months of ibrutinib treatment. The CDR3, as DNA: TGTGCCAGCAGTATCGGCGGGGCTGGAAACACCATATATTTT. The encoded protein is CASSIGGAGNTIYF.